This T cell receptor beta chain was profiled in a study of Ad26.COV2.S vaccination and SARS-CoV-2 variants. Method: immunoSEQ multiplex PCR; TCRdb's copy keeps in-frame clones and lacks some. Here the sample spans roughly 100,000 clones, about 78% being singletons. Points from the study as a whole: The TCR breadth and depth analyses may have understated or missed part of the total T cell responses. Reported post-vaccination CD8+ and CD4+ T cell responses to spike showed substantial breadth.

This clone was seen just once. Its antigen is unknown. The CDR3 consists of 14 residues. V gave up 5 bases and J gave up 4 bases; unmatched junction bases: 8. The germline V gene encodes CDR1 MNHEY and CDR2 SMNVEV (reference sequence). The gene calls are TRBV27 and TRBJ2-7, with 7 bases aligning to TRBD1. This TCR was recovered from a human donor who had recovered from COVID-19. Material: peripheral blood, obtained after recovery from COVID-19. Written as DNA, the CDR3 is TGTGCCAGCAGTACCACAGGGGCTCAGTACGAGCAGTACTTC. As protein: CASSTTGAQYEQYF.